The source of this T cell receptor beta chain is a study of CD8+CD57+ T cells in acquired aplastic anemia. Study-level information: Sorted cells (CD4+ and CD8+) yielded DNA amounts that averaged about 3.4 ug.

Previously, flow cytometry had revealed CD8+CD57+ cell expansion in the patients chosen for sequencing. The CDR3 loop spans 12 amino acids. The V end lost 2 bases, the J end lost 13 bases, and 13 bases lay between the germline ends. Germline V gene sequence: CDR1 SGHTA, CDR2 FQGTGA. Researchers used genomic DNA as the template to profile TCR beta VDJ and CDR3. TCRdb recomputed calls from the reads with MiXCR, one row per CDR3 protein. The repertoire includes a few hundred thousand distinct CDR3 sequences, around 82% of them detected once, and approximately 42% sits in the top ten. The specimen sequenced was sorted CD4+, CD8+, or CD8+CD57+ T cells (not recorded which) from PBMCs. The sequence came from a human donor with aplastic anemia. This chain uses TRBV7-3 with TRBJ2-3; D not certain. CDR3 loop: CASSLASDTEYF. The CDR3 bases are TGTGCCAGCAGCTTAGCGTCAGATACCGAGTATTTT.